What follows are 5 T cell receptor beta chains derived from one specimen sequenced in a study of blood T cells in healthy people across ages. The use of a sample-barcoded 5' primer and a J-beta primer mix characterized a second PCR of about 7 to 12 cycles. TCRdb fed the 5' RACE reads into MiXCR, producing one record per CDR3 protein. The table includes about 1.4 million distinct CDR3 sequences, roughly 59% detected once. Sequences were obtained from blood. These receptors all stem from a man aged 18 to 30 in good health.

In its sample, this clonotype was seen a few times. V is TRBV4-2 and J is TRBJ2-7; no clear D gene. Between the trimmed V and J ends, which lost 2 bases and 0 bases, there was a span of 14 bases. Germline-derived CDR1 and CDR2 are LGHNA and YNFKEQ. This CDR3 comprises 16 residues. CDR3 amino acids: CASSQRRASSSYEQYF. CDR3 sequence (DNA): TGTGCCAGCAGCCAACGAAGGGCTTCCAGCTCCTACGAGCAGTACTTC.

V gene TRBV20-1 combines with J gene TRBJ1-5; D is perhaps TRBD1 (6 bases). The CDR3 sequence is 16 residues long. V was trimmed by 1 base and J by 0 bases, leaving 13 bases between them. The germline gives CDR1 DFQATT, CDR2 SNEGSKA (reference sequence). Here the CDR3 DNA reads TGCAGTGCTAGAGGTCTCATGGGGGCTAGCAATCAGCCCCAGCATTTT. This translates into CSARGLMGASNQPQHF.

The chain carries TRBV12-3 or TRBV12-4 and TRBJ2-1; maybe TRBD1 (5 bases). Trimming took off 7 bases at V and 0 bases at J, with 16 bases between the two ends. This CDR3 contains 16 residues. CDR3 sequence reads: CASTPRPDSSYNEQFF. As DNA, the CDR3 is TGTGCCAGCACCCCCAGACCTGACAGCTCCTACAATGAGCAGTTCTTC.

This clonotype was picked up many times. The gene calls are TRBV29-1 and TRBJ1-3; no definite D call. The CDR3 has 13 amino acids. Germline lookup yields CDR1 SQVTM and CDR2 ANQGSEA. V was clipped by 7 bases and J by 0 bases, with 10 bases between them. The CDR3 DNA sequence: TGCAGCGCCCAAGGGTTCTCTGGAAACACCATATATTTT. This encodes CSAQGFSGNTIYF.

This rearrangement joins TRBV6-6 to TRBJ2-7, with D perhaps assigned TRBD1 or TRBD2 (6 bases each). Germline V gives CDR1 MNHNY, CDR2 SVGAGI (reference sequence). V was trimmed by 7 bases and J by 0 bases, leaving 19 bases between them. This CDR3 spans 16 amino acids. The CDR3 DNA reads as TGTGCCAGCAAGGGGGGTGAGGGCAGGATCTCCTACGAGCAGTACTTC. Amino acid sequence: CASKGGEGRISYEQYF.